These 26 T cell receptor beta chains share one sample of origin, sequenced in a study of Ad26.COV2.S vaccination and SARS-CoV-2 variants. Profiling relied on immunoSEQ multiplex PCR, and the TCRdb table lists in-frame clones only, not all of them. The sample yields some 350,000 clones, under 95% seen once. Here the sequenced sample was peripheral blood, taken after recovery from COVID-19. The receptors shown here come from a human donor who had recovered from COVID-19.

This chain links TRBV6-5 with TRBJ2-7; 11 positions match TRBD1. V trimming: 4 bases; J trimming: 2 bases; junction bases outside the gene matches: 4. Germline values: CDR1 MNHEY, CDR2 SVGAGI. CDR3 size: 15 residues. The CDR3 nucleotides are TGTGCCAGCAGTTCCCGGGGACAGGGGGCCTACGAGCAGTACTTC. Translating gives CASSSRGQGAYEQYF.

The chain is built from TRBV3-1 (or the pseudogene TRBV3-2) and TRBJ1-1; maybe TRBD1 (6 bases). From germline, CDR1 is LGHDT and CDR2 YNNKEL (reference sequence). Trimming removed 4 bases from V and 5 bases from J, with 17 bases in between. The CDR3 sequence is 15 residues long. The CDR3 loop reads CASSPTHRVRTEAFF. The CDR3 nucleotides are TGTGCCAGCAGCCCAACCCACAGGGTGAGAACTGAAGCTTTCTTT.

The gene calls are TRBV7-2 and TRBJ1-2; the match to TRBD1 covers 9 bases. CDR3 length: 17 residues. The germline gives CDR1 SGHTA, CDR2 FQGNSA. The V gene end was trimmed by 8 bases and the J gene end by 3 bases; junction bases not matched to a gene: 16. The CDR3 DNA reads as TGTGCCAGCCCGCCGGGAGATACAGGGGGCGCAGACTATGGCTACACCTTC. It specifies CASPPGDTGGADYGYTF.

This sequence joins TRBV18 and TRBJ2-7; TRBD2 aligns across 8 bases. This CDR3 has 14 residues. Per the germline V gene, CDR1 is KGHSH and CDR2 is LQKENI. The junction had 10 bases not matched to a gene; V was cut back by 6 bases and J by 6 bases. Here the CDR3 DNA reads TGTGCCAGCTCCCTAGCGGGTACGGTCGGCGAGCAGTACTTC. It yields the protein CASSLAGTVGEQYF.

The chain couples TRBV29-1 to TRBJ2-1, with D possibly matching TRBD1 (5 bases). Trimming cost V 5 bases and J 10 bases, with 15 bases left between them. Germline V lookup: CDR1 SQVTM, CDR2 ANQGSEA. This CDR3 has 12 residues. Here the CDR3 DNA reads TGCAGCGTTTCAGGGATAATACACGAGCAGTTCTTC. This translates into CSVSGIIHEQFF.

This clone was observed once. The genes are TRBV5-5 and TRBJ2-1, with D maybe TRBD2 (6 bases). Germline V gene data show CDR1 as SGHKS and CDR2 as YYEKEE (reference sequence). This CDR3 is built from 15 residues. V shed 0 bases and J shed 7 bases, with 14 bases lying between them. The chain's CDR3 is CASSLVRGLANEQFF. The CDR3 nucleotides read TGTGCCAGCAGCTTGGTTAGGGGACTCGCGAATGAGCAGTTCTTC.

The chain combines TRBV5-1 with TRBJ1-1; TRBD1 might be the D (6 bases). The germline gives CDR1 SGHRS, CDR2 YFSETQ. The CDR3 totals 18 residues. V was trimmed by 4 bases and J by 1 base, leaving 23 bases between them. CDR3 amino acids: CASSPEGGQSRKNTEAFF. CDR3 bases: TGCGCCAGCAGCCCGGAGGGGGGCCAGAGTCGAAAGAACACTGAAGCTTTCTTT.

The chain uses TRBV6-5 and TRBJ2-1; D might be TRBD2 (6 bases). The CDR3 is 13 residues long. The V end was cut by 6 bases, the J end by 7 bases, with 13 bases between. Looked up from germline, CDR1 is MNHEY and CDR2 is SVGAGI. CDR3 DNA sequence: TGTGCCAGCAGCGTGGGGGGTGGAAATGAGCAGTTCTTC. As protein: CASSVGGGNEQFF.

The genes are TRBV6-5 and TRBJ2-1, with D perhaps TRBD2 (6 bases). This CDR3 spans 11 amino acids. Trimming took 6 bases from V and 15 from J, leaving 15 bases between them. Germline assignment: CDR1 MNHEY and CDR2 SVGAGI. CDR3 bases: TGTGCCAGCAGATCCGGGACTGGGTTGTTCTTC. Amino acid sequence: CASRSGTGLFF.

CDR3 in DNA: TGCGCCAGCAGCTTCGGCGCGGGGGCGAGGGGCACTGAAGCTTTCTTT. Translating it yields CASSFGAGARGTEAFF. The chain uses TRBV5-1 and TRBJ1-1, with a possible D match to TRBD1 (6 bases). Trimming took 2 bases from V and 4 from J, leaving 18 bases between them. Germline CDR1 reads SGHRS; CDR2 reads YFSETQ. This CDR3 comprises 16 residues.

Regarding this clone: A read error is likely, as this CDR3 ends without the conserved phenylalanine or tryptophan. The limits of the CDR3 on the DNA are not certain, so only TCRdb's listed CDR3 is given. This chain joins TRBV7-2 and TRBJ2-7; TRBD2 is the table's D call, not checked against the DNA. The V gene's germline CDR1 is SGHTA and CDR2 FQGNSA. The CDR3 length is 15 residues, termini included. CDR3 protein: CASSFLWTSGRAHPP.

The CDR3 loop is CASSSPSGGFSYEQYF. CDR3 DNA sequence: TGTGCCAGCAGCTCCCCCAGTGGCGGGTTCTCCTACGAGCAGTACTTC. V gene TRBV5-4 combines with J gene TRBJ2-7; tentative D call: TRBD2 (5 bases). Germline V gene data show CDR1 as SGHNT and CDR2 as YYREEE (reference sequence). There are 16 residues in the CDR3. V shed 3 bases and J shed 0 bases, with 16 bases lying between them.

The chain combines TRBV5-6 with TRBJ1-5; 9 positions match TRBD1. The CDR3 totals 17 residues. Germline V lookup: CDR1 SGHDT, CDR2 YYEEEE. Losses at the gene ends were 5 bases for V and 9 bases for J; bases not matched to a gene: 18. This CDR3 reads CASRPFAGTGYGRPQHF. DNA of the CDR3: TGTGCCAGCAGACCTTTCGCCGGGACAGGGTATGGGAGGCCCCAGCATTTT.

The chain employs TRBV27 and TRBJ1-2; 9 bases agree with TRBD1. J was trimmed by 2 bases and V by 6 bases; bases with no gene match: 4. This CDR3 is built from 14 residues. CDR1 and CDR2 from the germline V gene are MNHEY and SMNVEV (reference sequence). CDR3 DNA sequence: TGTGCCAGCAGCACCGGGACAGGGAACTATGGCTACACCTTC. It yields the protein CASSTGTGNYGYTF.

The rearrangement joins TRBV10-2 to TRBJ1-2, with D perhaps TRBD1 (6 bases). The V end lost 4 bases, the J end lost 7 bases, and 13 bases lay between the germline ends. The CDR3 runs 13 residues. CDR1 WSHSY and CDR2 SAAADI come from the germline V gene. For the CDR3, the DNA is TGCGCCAGCAGTGTCGGGGGCTACGGTGGCTACACCTTC. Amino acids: CASSVGGYGGYTF.

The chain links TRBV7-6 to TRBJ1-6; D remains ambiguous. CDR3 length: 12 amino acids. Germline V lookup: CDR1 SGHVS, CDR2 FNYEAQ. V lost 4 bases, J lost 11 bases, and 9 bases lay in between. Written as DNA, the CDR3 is TGTGCCAGCAGCTCCTTTCCGGCACCCCTCCACTTT. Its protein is CASSSFPAPLHF.

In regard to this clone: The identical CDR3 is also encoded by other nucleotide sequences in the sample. The CDR3: CSASRGPYNSPLHF. The CDR3, as DNA: TGCAGTGCTAGTAGGGGACCGTATAATTCACCCCTCCACTTT. The chain employs TRBV20-1 and TRBJ1-6; D may be TRBD1 (5 bases). The CDR3 contains 14 residues. The V gene's germline CDR1 is DFQATT and CDR2 SNEGSKA (reference sequence). Trimming removed 3 bases from V and 4 bases from J, with 10 bases in between.

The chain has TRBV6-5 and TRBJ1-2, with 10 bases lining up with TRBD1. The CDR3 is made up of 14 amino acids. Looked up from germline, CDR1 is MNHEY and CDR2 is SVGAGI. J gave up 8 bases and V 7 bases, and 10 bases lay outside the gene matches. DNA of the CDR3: TGTGCCAGCATTGTTTATGGGACAGGGGACGGCTACACCTTC. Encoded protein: CASIVYGTGDGYTF.

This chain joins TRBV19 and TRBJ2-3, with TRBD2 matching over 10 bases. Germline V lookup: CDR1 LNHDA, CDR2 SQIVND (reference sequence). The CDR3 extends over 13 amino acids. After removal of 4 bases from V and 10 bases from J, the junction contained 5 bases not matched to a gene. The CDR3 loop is CASSTLGTSAQYF. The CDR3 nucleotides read TGTGCCAGTAGTACGCTTGGGACTAGCGCGCAGTATTTT. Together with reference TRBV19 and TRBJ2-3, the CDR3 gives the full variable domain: DGGITQSPKYLFRKEGQNVTLSCEQNLNHDAMYWYRQDPGQGLRLIYYSQIVNDFQKGDIAEGYSVSREKKESFPLTVTSAQKNPTAFYLCASSTLGTSAQYFGPGTRLTVL.

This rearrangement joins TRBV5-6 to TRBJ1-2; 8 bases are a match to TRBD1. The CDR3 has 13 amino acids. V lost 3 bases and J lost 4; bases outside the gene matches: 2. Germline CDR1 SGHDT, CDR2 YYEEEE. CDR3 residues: CASSWGQVYGYTF. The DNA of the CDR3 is TGTGCCAGCAGCTGGGGACAGGTCTATGGCTACACCTTC.

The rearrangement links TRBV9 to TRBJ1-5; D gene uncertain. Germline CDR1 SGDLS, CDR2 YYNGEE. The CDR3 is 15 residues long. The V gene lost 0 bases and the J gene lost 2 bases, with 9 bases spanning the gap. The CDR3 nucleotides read TGTGCCAGCAGCGTAGACAGTAGCGGCAATCAGCCCCAGCATTTT. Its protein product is CASSVDSSGNQPQHF. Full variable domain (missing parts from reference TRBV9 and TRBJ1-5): DSGVTQTPKHLITATGQRVTLRCSPRSGDLSVYWYQQSLDQGLQFLIQYYNGEERAKGNILERFSAQQFPDLHSELNLSSLELGDSALYFCASSVDSSGNQPQHFGDGTRLSIL.

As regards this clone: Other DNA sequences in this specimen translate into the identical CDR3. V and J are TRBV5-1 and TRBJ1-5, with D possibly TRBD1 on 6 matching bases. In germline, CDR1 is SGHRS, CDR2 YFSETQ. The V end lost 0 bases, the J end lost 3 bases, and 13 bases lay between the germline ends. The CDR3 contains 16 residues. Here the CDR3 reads CASSLGGRGPNQPQHF. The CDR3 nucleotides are TGCGCCAGCAGCTTGGGGGGTCGGGGGCCCAATCAGCCCCAGCATTTT.

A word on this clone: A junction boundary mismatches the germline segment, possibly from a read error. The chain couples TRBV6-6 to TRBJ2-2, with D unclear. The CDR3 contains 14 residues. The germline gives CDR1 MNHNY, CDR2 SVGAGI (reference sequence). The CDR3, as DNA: TGTGCCAGCAGTGACTCCCCGAACACCGGGGAGCTGTTTTTT. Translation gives CASSDSPNTGELFF.

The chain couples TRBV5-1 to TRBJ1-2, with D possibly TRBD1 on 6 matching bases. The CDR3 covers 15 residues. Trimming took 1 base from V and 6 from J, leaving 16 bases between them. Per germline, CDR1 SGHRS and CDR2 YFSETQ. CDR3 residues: CASSLSGHLTNGYTF. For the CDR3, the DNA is TGCGCCAGCAGCTTGTCGGGACATCTTACCAATGGCTACACCTTC.

CDR3 in DNA: TGTGCCAGCAGCTTAGAACAGCATAGCAATCAGCCCCAGCATTTT. Encoded protein: CASSLEQHSNQPQHF. The gene calls are TRBV11-2 and TRBJ1-5; unclear D gene. Per the germline V gene, CDR1 is SGHAT and CDR2 is FQNNGV. The CDR3 length is 15 residues. The V and J ends lost 0 bases and 0 bases respectively, with 6 bases between them.

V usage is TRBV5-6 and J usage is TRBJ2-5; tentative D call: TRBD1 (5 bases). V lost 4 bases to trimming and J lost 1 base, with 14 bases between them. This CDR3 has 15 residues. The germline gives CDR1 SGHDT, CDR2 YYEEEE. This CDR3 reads CASSLGAGSQETQYF. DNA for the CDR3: TGTGCCAGCAGCCTAGGGGCTGGGTCCCAAGAGACCCAGTACTTC.